The clone carrying this T cell receptor (beta chain) was counted at least ten times. One junction end disagrees with the germline gene, perhaps due to a read error. These data originate in a study of blood T cells in healthy people across ages. A J-beta primer mix and a sample-barcoded 5' primer were used in a second PCR of roughly 6 to 12 cycles. MiXCR, applied by TCRdb to the 5' RACE reads, yields one record per CDR3 protein. The data contain about 840,000 distinct CDR3 sequences, 25% to 35% of them singletons. There are 15 residues in the CDR3. Germline values: CDR1 SSHAT, CDR2 FNYEAQ (reference sequence). The data were also submitted as part of a second study, on T cells of mothers and their children. That study adds: RNA extracted was entirely used for cDNA synthesis, approximately 1.5 ug per 15 ul.

J is TRBJ2-5 and V is TRBV7-7; D gene ambiguous. The clonotype was recovered from a woman between 40 and 50 years old in good health. Source material: blood. CDR3 in DNA: TGTGCTAGCAGCTTGGATCCAGGACCCCAAGAGACCCAGTACTTC. As protein: CASSLDPGPQETQYF.